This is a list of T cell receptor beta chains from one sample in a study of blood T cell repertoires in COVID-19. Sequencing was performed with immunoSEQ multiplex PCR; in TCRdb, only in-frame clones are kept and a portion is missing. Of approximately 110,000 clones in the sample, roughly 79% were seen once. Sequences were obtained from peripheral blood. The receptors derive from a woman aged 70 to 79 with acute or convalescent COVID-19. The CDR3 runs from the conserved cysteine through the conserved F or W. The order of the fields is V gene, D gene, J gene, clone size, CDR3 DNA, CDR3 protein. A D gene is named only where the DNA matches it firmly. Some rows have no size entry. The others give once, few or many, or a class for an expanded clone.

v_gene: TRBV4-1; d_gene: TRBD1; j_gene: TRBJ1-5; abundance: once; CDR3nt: TGCGCCAGCAGCCAAGATATCAGGGGGCAGCCCCAGCATTTT; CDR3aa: CASSQDIRGQPQHF
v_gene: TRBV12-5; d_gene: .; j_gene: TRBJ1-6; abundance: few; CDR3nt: TGTGCTAGTGGTTTATTCGCGGGGGCCAATTCACCCCTCCACTTT; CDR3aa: CASGLFAGANSPLHF
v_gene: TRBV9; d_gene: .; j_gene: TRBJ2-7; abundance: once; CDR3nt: TGTGCCAGCAGCGTAGCCCTGGCGGGGGCGGAGCAGTACTTC; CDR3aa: CASSVALAGAEQYF
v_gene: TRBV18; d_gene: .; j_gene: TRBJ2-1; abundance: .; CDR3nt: TGTGCCAGCTCACCACAGCGGGCCTCCTACAATGAGCAGTTCTTC; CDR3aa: CASSPQRASYNEQFF
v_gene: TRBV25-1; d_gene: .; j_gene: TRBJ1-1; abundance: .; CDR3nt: TGTGCCAGCAGTGAACCCGGGGGTGTGAACACTGAAGCTTTCTTT; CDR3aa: CASSEPGGVNTEAFF
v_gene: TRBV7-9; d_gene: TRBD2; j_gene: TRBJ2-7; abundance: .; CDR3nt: TGTGCCAGCAGCTTAGGTCTAGCGGGAGGTGTTTCCCTTTACGAGCAGTACTTC; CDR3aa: CASSLGLAGGVSLYEQYF
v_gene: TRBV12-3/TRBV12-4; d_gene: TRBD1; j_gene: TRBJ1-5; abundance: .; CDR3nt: TGTGCCAGCACCTTGACAGGGGACCAGCCCCAGCATTTT; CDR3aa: CASTLTGDQPQHF
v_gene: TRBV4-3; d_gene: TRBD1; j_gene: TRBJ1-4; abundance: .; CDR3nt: TGCGCCAGCAGCCAAGACGGACAGGGTACTATTGAAAAACTGTTTTTT; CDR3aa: CASSQDGQGTIEKLFF
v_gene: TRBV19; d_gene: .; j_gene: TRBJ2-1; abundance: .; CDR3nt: TGTGCCAGTAGTACCTTAGCCGGCAATGAGCAGTTCTTC; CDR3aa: CASSTLAGNEQFF
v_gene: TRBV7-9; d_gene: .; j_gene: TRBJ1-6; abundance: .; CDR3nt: TGTGCCAGCAGCCAGGGTTGGGGTAATTCACCCCTCCACTTT; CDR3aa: CASSQGWGNSPLHF
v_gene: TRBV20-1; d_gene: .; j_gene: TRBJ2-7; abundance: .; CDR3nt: TGCAGTGCTGGCATATACGAGCAGTACTTC; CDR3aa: CSAGIYEQYF
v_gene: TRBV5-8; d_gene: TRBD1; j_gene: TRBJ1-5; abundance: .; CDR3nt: TGTGCCAGCAGCTTTGGACAGGGCCCCGATCAGCCCCAGCATTTT; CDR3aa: CASSFGQGPDQPQHF
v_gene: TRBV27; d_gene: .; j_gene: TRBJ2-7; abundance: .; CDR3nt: TGTGCCAGCAGTTCATTAGCGGTCCCTATTCTAGAGCAGTACTTC; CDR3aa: CASSSLAVPILEQYF
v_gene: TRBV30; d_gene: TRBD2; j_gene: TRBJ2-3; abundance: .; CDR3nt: TGTGCCTGGAGTGTAGGGAGGCGGGGGGGCTCAGATACGCAGTATTTT; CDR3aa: CAWSVGRRGGSDTQYF
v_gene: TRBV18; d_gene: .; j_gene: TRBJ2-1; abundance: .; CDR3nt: TGTGCCAGCTCACCACTTTGGAAGGCAGGCCCAAAATCCTACAATGAGCAGTTCTTC; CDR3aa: CASSPLWKAGPKSYNEQFF
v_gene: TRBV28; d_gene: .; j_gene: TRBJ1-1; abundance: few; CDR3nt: TGTGCCAGCAGTTTATTCCTTCACACTGAAGCTTTCTTT; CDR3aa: CASSLFLHTEAFF
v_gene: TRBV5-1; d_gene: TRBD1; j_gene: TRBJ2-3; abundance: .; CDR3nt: TGCGCCAGCAGCTTAGCGGGGACAGGGGCAGATACGCAGTATTTT; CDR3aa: CASSLAGTGADTQYF
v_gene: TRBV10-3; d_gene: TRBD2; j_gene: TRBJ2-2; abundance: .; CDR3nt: TGTGCCATCGGGTCTAGCGGGAGGACCGGGGAGCTGTTTTTT; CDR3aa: CAIGSSGRTGELFF
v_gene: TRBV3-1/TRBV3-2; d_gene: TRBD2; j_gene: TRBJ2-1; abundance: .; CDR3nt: TGTGCCAGCAGCCAGGGACTAGCGGGAGTTGGGTCCTACAATGAGCAGTTCTTC; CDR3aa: CASSQGLAGVGSYNEQFF
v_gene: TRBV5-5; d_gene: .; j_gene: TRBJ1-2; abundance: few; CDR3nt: TGTGCCAGCAGCTTGGGGGCAGGGTTTGGCTACACCTTC; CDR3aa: CASSLGAGFGYTF
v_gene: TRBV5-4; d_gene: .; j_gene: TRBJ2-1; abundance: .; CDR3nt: TGTGCCAGCAGCTCACAAACTAGGTCTTACAATGAGCAGTTCTTC; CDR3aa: CASSSQTRSYNEQFF
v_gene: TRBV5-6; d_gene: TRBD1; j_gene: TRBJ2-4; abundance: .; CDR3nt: TGTGCCAGCAGTCCTGGGACAGGGAAAAACATTCAGTACTTC; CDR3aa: CASSPGTGKNIQYF
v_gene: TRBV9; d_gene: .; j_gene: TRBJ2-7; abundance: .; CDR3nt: TGTGCCAGCAGCGCAGTTCTAGGGGGGGCGATCGACGAGCAGTACTTC; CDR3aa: CASSAVLGGAIDEQYF
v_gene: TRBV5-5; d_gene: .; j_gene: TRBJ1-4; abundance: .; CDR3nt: TGTGCCAGCAGTCTCCTTCCTAGGGAAAAACTGTTTTTT; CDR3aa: CASSLLPREKLFF
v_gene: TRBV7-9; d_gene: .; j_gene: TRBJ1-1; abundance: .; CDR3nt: TGTGCCAGCAGCTTAGGAGTGGGGAGAGCTTTCTTT; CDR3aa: CASSLGVGRAFF
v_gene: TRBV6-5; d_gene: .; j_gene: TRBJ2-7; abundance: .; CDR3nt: TGTGCCAGCAGTCTTACCTACGAGCAGTACTTC; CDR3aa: CASSLTYEQYF